The 20 T cell receptor beta chains in this list originate from one sample, sequenced in a study of cytomegalovirus exposure and HLA in healthy donors. The PCR contained 60 Vbeta and 13 Jbeta primers. Sequencing was performed with immunoSEQ multiplex PCR; in TCRdb, only in-frame clones are kept and a portion is missing. The data contain some 150,000 clones, about 77% of them singletons. Sequenced material: PBMCs. These receptor sequences come from a woman aged 40 to 49 in good health and CMV-seronegative.

The J gene is TRBJ2-7, the V gene TRBV7-8; D ambiguous. The CDR3 contains 13 residues. Trimming left V 2 bases short and J 3 bases short, with 8 bases between. CDR1 is SGHVS, CDR2 FQNEAQ, per germline. The CDR3 DNA reads as TGTGCCAGCAGCTTACAGACACTCTACGAGCAGTACTTC. Translated: CASSLQTLYEQYF.

The chain employs TRBV28 and TRBJ1-3; TRBD1 might be the D (6 bases). This CDR3 has 14 residues. Trimming left V 4 bases short and J 8 bases short, with 15 bases between. Germline loops: CDR1 MDHEN, CDR2 SYDVKM. The CDR3 protein is CASSSPPRGYTIYF. DNA of the CDR3: TGTGCCAGCAGTTCCCCGCCCAGGGGATACACCATATATTTT.

The chain combines TRBV19 with TRBJ2-5, with D uncertain. Germline V lookup: CDR1 LNHDA, CDR2 SQIVND (reference sequence). The CDR3 loop spans 13 amino acids. Trimming shortened V by 4 bases and J by 1 base, and 7 bases separated the two germline ends. In DNA, the CDR3 is TGTGCCAGTAGTAGGGCCAGCCAAGAGACCCAGTACTTC. It specifies CASSRASQETQYF.

Worth noting for this clone: The DNA is omitted, as the CDR3 cannot be located on it reliably, and the CDR3 follows TCRdb's listing. The chain carries TRBV21-1 and TRBJ1-5; the DNA was not compared with TRBD1, the D call given in the table. TRBV21-1 is flagged as a pseudogene. The CDR3 length equals 14 residues, ends included. CDR3 loop: CASSKVGQGASQHF.

The rearrangement links TRBV14 to TRBJ2-3, with D perhaps matching TRBD1 (5 bases). V lost 0 bases and J lost 5, with 18 bases in between. The length of the CDR3 is 17 residues. CDR1 is SGHDN and CDR2 is FVKESK in the germline V gene. CDR3 nucleotides: TGTGCCAGCAGCCAAGATTCGTGGGCAGGGTTAAGAGATACGCAGTATTTT. This sequence encodes CASSQDSWAGLRDTQYF.

J is TRBJ2-3 and V is TRBV10-1, with TRBD1 matching 7 bases. Per the germline V gene, CDR1 is WNHNN and CDR2 is SYGVQD (reference sequence). CDR3 length equals 15 residues. V gave up 6 bases and J gave up 3 bases; unmatched junction bases: 9. The DNA of the CDR3 is TGCGCCAGCAGAGAGACAGGGCTCCGGACAGATACGCAGTATTTT. Amino acids: CASRETGLRTDTQYF.

This clone was counted only a few times. CDR3 sequence: CASSQGPGKTYNEQFF. In nucleotides, the CDR3 is TGCGCCAGCAGCCAAGGTCCAGGGAAGACCTACAATGAGCAGTTCTTC. The rearrangement links TRBV4-1 to TRBJ2-1; D might be TRBD1 (5 bases). There are 16 residues in the CDR3. Trimming took off 1 base at V and 2 bases at J, with 12 bases between the two ends. Germline-derived CDR1 and CDR2 are MGHRA and YSYEKL.

The chain recombines TRBV28 with TRBJ1-5; 8 bases fit TRBD1. The CDR3 consists of 15 residues. V lost 2 bases, J lost 4 bases, and 4 bases stayed unmatched. Looked up from germline, CDR1 is MDHEN and CDR2 is SYDVKM. The CDR3 sequence: CASSLGTGGNQPQHF. CDR3 nucleotides: TGTGCCAGCAGTTTAGGTACAGGGGGGAATCAGCCCCAGCATTTT.

V and J are TRBV4-1 and TRBJ1-3, with D perhaps matching TRBD1 (5 bases). CDR3 length equals 16 residues. Germline assignment: CDR1 MGHRA and CDR2 YSYEKL. The V and J ends lost 3 bases and 1 base respectively, with 13 bases between them. The CDR3 nucleotides are TGCGCCAGCAGCCACCCGGGACTTACTTCTGGAAACACCATATATTTT. Its translation is CASSHPGLTSGNTIYF.

Many counts were recorded for this clone. CDR3 loop: CASSQDGSGDNSPLHF. Written as DNA, the CDR3 is TGCGCCAGCAGCCAAGATGGGTCAGGTGATAATTCACCCCTCCACTTT. The chain links TRBV4-3 to TRBJ1-6; D unclear. This CDR3 contains 16 residues. V was cut by 0 bases and J by 5 bases, with 11 bases left in between. CDR1 and CDR2 (germline): LGHNA, YSLEER.

This clone occurred once. The rearrangement links TRBV7-2 to TRBJ1-2, with D possibly matching TRBD1 (6 bases). Trimming pared 2 bases from V and 6 bases from J, leaving 22 bases between. The CDR3 runs 17 residues. The germline V gene has CDR1 SGHTA and CDR2 FQGNSA. DNA for the CDR3: TGTGCCAGCAGCTTACTAGAGACAGGAAGGGGCTTGAATGGCTACACCTTC. Its translation: CASSLLETGRGLNGYTF.

This clone was picked up a small number of times. As DNA, the CDR3 is TGTGCCAGCAGCTCTGACAGGGGATTGTTTTTT. It specifies CASSSDRGLFF. This chain joins TRBV7-9 and TRBJ1-4, with TRBD1 matching 8 bases. This CDR3 contains 11 residues. CDR1 and CDR2 from the germline V gene are SEHNR and FQNEAQ (reference sequence). J lost 15 bases, V lost 4 bases, and 4 bases had no gene match. The complete variable domain, with remaining parts taken from reference TRBV7-9 and TRBJ1-4, reads DTGVSQNPRHKITKRGQNVTFRCDPISEHNRLYWYRQTLGQGPEFLTYFQNEAQLEKSRLLSDRFSAERPKGSFSTLEIQRTEQGDSAMYLCASSSDRGLFFGSGTQLSVL.

A few counts support this clone. The chain recombines TRBV6-1 with TRBJ1-1; D might be TRBD1 (5 bases). CDR3 size: 13 residues. V was trimmed by 7 bases and J by 1 base, leaving 10 bases between them. The V gene's germline CDR1 is MNHNS and CDR2 SASEGT. CDR3 loop: CASIGGRNTEAFF. CDR3 nucleotide sequence: TGTGCCAGCATCGGGGGGAGGAACACTGAAGCTTTCTTT.

This rearrangement joins TRBV6-5 to TRBJ1-1; D remains unclear. Trimming pared 2 bases from V and 7 bases from J, leaving 11 bases between. This CDR3 is 13 amino acids long. Germline-derived CDR1 and CDR2 are MNHEY and SVGAGI. The CDR3 loop is CASSYVITGEAFF. The CDR3 nucleotides read TGTGCCAGCAGTTACGTTATTACGGGTGAAGCTTTCTTT.

The gene calls are TRBV7-8 and TRBJ2-2; 11 bases agree with TRBD2. The CDR3 sequence is 22 residues long. V lost 0 bases and J lost 4; bases outside the gene matches: 19. The germline gives CDR1 SGHVS, CDR2 FQNEAQ. The CDR3, as DNA: TGTGCCAGCAGCTTAGCGGGTCTAGCGGGGGGCCCTCATCGCCCCGTCACCGGGGAGCTGTTTTTT. It translates to CASSLAGLAGGPHRPVTGELFF.

The chain recombines TRBV7-2 with TRBJ1-2, with TRBD1 matching over 7 bases. J was trimmed by 1 base and V by 0 bases; bases with no gene match: 2. In germline, CDR1 is SGHTA, CDR2 FQGNSA. This CDR3 has 15 amino acids. The CDR3 sequence is CASSLAGGRNYGYTF. DNA for the CDR3: TGTGCCAGCAGCTTAGCAGGGGGCCGTAACTATGGCTACACCTTC.

The chain has TRBV6-5 and TRBJ1-2; D is possibly TRBD1 (5 bases). CDR3 length equals 15 residues. With 2 bases removed from V and 3 bases from J, the gap between germline ends came to 13 bases. Per germline, CDR1 MNHEY and CDR2 SVGAGI. The CDR3 DNA sequence: TGTGCCAGCAGTTACAACCGCCCCAGGGACTATGGCTACACCTTC. Amino acids: CASSYNRPRDYGYTF.

V usage is TRBV7-2 and J usage is TRBJ2-3, with 8 nucleotides matching TRBD2. Losses at the gene ends were 0 bases for V and 2 bases for J; bases not matched to a gene: 4. The CDR3 runs 16 residues. Germline CDR1 is SGHTA and CDR2 is FQGNSA. The CDR3 loop is CASSLAAGGFTDTQYF. The CDR3, as DNA: TGTGCCAGCAGCTTAGCCGCGGGGGGTTTCACAGATACGCAGTATTTT.

This rearrangement joins TRBV2 to TRBJ2-3, with 10 bases that match TRBD1. Losses at the gene ends were 3 bases for V and 4 bases for J; bases not matched to a gene: 1. This CDR3 region has 14 residues. CDR1 and CDR2 from the germline V gene are SNHLY and FYNNEI. CDR3 loop: CASSEGTGADTQYF. The CDR3 coding sequence is TGTGCCAGCAGTGAGGGGACAGGGGCAGATACGCAGTATTTT.

The CDR3 loop is CATRPFAGGTDTQYF. As DNA, the CDR3 is TGTGCCACCAGGCCTTTTGCGGGGGGTACAGATACGCAGTATTTT. This chain links TRBV15 with TRBJ2-3, with 8 bases that match TRBD2. The trim removed 6 bases at V and 3 bases at J, leaving 8 bases unmatched. The V gene's germline CDR1 is LNHNV and CDR2 YYDKDF (reference sequence). The CDR3 has 15 amino acids.